This T cell receptor beta chain was sequenced in a study of blood T cells in healthy people across ages. Findings of the study overall: Researchers said unsorted PBMCs prevented a conclusive naive versus antigen-experienced comparison.

The CDR3 is made up of 16 amino acids. There are a few counts of this clonotype. The antigen is not known. It was with a sample-barcoded 5' primer and a J-beta primer mix that a second PCR of roughly 6 to 11 cycles was run. MiXCR, applied by TCRdb to the 5' RACE reads, yields one record per CDR3 protein. The table records 800,000 to 1,000,000 distinct CDR3 sequences, around 46% of them present only once. The chain employs TRBV21-1 and TRBJ1-5; the table's D call, TRBD1, was not checked against the DNA. TRBV21-1 is annotated as a pseudogene. The TCR originated in a man aged 25 to 40 in good health. Material for sequencing was blood. Here the CDR3 DNA reads TGTGCCAGCAGCAGCCCGGGACAGGGGGTAAATCAGCCCCAGCATTTT. Translation gives CASSSPGQGVNQPQHF.